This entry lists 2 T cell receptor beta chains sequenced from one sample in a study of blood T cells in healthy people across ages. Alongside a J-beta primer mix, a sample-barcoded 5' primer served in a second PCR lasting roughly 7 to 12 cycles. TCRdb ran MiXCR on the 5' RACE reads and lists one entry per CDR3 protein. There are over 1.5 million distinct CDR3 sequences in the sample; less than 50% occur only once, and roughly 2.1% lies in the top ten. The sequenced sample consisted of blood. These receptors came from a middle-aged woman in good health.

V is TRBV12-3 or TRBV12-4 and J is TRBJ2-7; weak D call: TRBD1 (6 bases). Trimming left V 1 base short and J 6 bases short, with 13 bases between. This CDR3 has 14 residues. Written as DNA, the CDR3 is TGTGCCAGCAGTTTAGAAGTGGGACACCGCGAGCAGTACTTC. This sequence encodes CASSLEVGHREQYF.

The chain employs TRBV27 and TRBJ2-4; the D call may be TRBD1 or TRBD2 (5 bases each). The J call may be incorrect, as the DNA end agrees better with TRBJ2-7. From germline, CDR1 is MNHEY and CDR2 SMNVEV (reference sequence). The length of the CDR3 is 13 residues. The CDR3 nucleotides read TGTGCCAGCAAGGGGAGAGGAACCTACGAGCAGTACTTC. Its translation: CASKGRGTYEQYF.